This T cell receptor (beta chain) originates from a study of CD8 T cells in Susac syndrome. With 5 bases removed from V and 1 base from J, the gap between germline ends came to 15 bases. This CDR3 is 15 amino acids long. CDR1 is SGHNT, CDR2 YYREEE, per germline (reference sequence). Sequencing of TCR beta was performed on blood CD8+ T cells and on blood CD4+ T cells. Negative isolation yielded the CD8+ and CD4+ T cells, while FACS enriched the TEMRA cells. An amount of RNA that ranged from roughly 0.45 to 1 ug was reverse transcribed with random hexamers. TCRdb reprocessed the immunoSEQ multiplex PCR reads with MiXCR, giving one entry per CDR3 protein. In the table there are 180,000 or so distinct CDR3 sequences, 90% to 95% of which are singletons.

The sequence derives from a human donor in good health. V is TRBV5-4 and J is TRBJ1-1, with D perhaps TRBD1 (6 bases). Sequenced sample: CD4+ T cells from PBMCs. Written as DNA, the CDR3 is TGTGCCAGCAGAGGGGGAGCCCGTCGGAACACTGAAGCTTTCTTT. Protein: CASRGGARRNTEAFF.